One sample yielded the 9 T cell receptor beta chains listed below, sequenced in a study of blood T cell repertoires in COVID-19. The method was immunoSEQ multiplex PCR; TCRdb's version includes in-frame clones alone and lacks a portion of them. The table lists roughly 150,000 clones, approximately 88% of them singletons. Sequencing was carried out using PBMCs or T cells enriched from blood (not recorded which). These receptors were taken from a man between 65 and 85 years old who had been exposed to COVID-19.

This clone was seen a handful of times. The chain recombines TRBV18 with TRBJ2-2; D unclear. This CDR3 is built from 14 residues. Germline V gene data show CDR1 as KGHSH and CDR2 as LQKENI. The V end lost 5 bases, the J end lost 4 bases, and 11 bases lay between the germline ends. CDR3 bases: TGTGCCAGCTCATCCTCGGTCGGCACCGGGGAGCTGTTTTTT. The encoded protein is CASSSSVGTGELFF.

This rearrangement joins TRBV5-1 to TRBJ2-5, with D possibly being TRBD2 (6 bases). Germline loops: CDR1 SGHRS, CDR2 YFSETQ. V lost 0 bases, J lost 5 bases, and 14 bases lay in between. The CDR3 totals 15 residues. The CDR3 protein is CASSLGAPGGETQYF. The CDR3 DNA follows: TGCGCCAGCAGCTTGGGGGCCCCCGGAGGGGAGACCCAGTACTTC.

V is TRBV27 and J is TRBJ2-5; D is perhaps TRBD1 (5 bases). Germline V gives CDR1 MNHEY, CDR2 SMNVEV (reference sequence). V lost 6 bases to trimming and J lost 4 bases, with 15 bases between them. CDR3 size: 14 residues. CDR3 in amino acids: CASRVDMVGETQYF. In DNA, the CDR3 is TGTGCCAGCAGGGTGGACATGGTAGGAGAGACCCAGTACTTC.

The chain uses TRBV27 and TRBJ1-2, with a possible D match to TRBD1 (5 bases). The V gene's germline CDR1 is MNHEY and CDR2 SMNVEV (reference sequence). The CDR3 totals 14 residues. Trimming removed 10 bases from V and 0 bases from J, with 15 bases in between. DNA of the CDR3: TGTGCCACCACTTCGATAGGGGCTAACTATGGCTACACCTTC. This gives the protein CATTSIGANYGYTF.

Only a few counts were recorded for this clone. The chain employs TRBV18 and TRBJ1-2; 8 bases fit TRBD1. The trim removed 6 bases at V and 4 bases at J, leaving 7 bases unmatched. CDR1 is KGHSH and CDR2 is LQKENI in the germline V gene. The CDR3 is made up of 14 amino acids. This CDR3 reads CASSLGQDPYGYTF. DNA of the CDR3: TGTGCCAGCTCCCTGGGACAGGACCCCTATGGCTACACCTTC.

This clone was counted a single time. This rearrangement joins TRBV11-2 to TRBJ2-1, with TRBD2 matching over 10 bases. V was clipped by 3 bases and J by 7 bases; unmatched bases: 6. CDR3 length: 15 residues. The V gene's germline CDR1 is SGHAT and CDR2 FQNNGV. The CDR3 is CASSFVIAGGNEQFF. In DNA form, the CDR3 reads TGTGCCAGCAGCTTCGTAATAGCGGGAGGTAATGAGCAGTTCTTC.

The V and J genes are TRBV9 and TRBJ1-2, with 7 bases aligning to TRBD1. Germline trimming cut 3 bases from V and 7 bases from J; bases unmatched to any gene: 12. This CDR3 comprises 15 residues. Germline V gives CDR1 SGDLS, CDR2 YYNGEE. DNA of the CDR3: TGTGCCAGCAGCGCCCGGGACAGCCCCTATTCTGGCTACACCTTC. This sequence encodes CASSARDSPYSGYTF.

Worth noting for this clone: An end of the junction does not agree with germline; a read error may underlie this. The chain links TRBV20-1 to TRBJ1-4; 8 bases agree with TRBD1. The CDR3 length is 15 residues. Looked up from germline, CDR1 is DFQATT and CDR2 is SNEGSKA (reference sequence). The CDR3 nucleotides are TGCAGTGCTAGTCTATCCGGACAGGGTAATAAAAAACTGTTTTTT. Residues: CSASLSGQGNKKLFF.

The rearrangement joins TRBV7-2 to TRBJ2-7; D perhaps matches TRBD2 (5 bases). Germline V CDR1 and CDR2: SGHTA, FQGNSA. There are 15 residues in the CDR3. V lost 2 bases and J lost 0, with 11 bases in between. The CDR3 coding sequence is TGTGCCAGCAGCTTACAATCGGGGAACTCCTACGAGCAGTACTTC. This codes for CASSLQSGNSYEQYF.